The clone carrying this T cell receptor (beta chain) was seen more than once but under ten times. Its antigen is unidentified. With a J-beta primer mix and a sample-barcoded 5' primer, a second PCR ran 7 to 11 cycles. MiXCR was run by TCRdb on the 5' RACE reads, yielding one entry per CDR3 protein. Found here are around 1.1 million distinct CDR3 sequences, under 40% of them singletons; the top ten hold around 13%. Samples each had at least 5 micrograms of total RNA extracted. The data stem from a study of blood T cells in healthy people across ages. Broader study findings: Both higher diversity and more naive CD4+ cells marked long-lived donors when set against aged donors.

The CDR3 runs 15 residues. The ends were cut back, 0 bases at V and 4 bases at J, with 11 bases in the middle. Germline V gene data show CDR1 as SGHRS and CDR2 as YFSETQ. The V call is TRBV5-1, the J call TRBJ2-1, with D tentatively TRBD1 or TRBD2 (5 bases each). Sequences were obtained from blood. The clonotype was recovered from a young man in good health. The CDR3 nucleotides read TGCGCCAGCAGCTTGGGGGACGGCGAATACAATGAGCAGTTCTTC. Protein product: CASSLGDGEYNEQFF.